This passage covers 12 T cell receptor beta chains from one sample sequenced in a study of OX40 agonist ivuxolimab in advanced cancers. Produced via immunoSEQ multiplex PCR; TCRdb's table is partial and in-frame only. The sample lists 40,000 to 45,000 clones; more than 80% were seen once. The sequencing here drew on CD4+ or CD8+ T cells sorted from blood, taken in a trial of the OX40 agonist ivuxolimab. These receptors were obtained from an adult with an advanced solid tumor such as melanoma, head and neck, liver or kidney cancer.

The chain links TRBV7-2 to TRBJ2-3; 7 positions agree with TRBD2. Germline-derived CDR1 and CDR2 are SGHTA and FQGNSA. The CDR3 totals 15 residues. J lost 1 base, V lost 8 bases, and 9 bases had no gene match. CDR3 bases: TGTGCCAGCCTTACCGGGACTATCGGCACAGATACGCAGTATTTT. It encodes CASLTGTIGTDTQYF.

This sequence joins TRBV6-5 and TRBJ2-7, with 7 positions matching TRBD1. There are 15 residues in the CDR3. The V and J ends lost 2 bases and 2 bases, in that order; junction bases with no gene match: 6. CDR1 is MNHEY, CDR2 SVGAGI, per germline. The CDR3: CASSYGQVGTYEQYF. CDR3 coding DNA: TGTGCCAGCAGTTACGGACAGGTTGGGACCTACGAGCAGTACTTC.

The chain couples TRBV19 to TRBJ1-5; perhaps TRBD1 as D (6 bases). The V gene lost 5 bases and the J gene lost 0 bases, with 14 bases spanning the gap. Germline loops: CDR1 LNHDA, CDR2 SQIVND (reference sequence). CDR3 length: 16 residues. The CDR3 nucleotides read TGTGCCAGTAGTCCGGGGGGGCAGGATAGCAATCAGCCCCAGCATTTT. Protein sequence: CASSPGGQDSNQPQHF.

This sequence joins TRBV6-6 and TRBJ1-2, with TRBD1 matching 9 bases. The CDR3 is made up of 14 amino acids. J was trimmed by 11 bases and V by 10 bases; bases with no gene match: 17. Germline V lookup: CDR1 MNHNY, CDR2 SVGAGI (reference sequence). The CDR3 coding sequence is TGTGCCACCGGGGGGGACAGGGCCCTGGGGGGGTACACCTTC. This codes for CATGGDRALGGYTF.

The chain is built from TRBV2 and TRBJ1-2; D not certain. With 8 bases removed from V and 3 bases from J, the gap between germline ends came to 4 bases. CDR1 SNHLY and CDR2 FYNNEI come from the germline V gene. The CDR3 consists of 10 residues. CDR3 DNA sequence: TGTGCCAGCGGGGACTATGGCTACACCTTC. Protein sequence: CASGDYGYTF.

The V call is TRBV5-1, the J call TRBJ2-2; D remains unclear. Per germline, CDR1 SGHRS and CDR2 YFSETQ. This CDR3 spans 13 amino acids. V gave up 0 bases and J gave up 3 bases, with 3 bases separating them. CDR3 DNA sequence: TGCGCCAGCAGCTTGGATTACACCGGGGAGCTGTTTTTT. It translates to CASSLDYTGELFF.

The chain recombines TRBV18 with TRBJ1-1, with D perhaps TRBD1 (6 bases). This CDR3 region has 15 residues. The V gene lost 2 bases and the J gene lost 1 base, with 11 bases spanning the gap. The V gene's germline CDR1 is KGHSH and CDR2 LQKENI. DNA of the CDR3: TGTGCCAGCTCACCAATGACAGGTTCGAACACTGAAGCTTTCTTT. Protein product: CASSPMTGSNTEAFF.

The chain uses TRBV5-1 and TRBJ2-5, with TRBD1 matching over 10 bases. The CDR3 is 16 amino acids. The junction had 6 bases not matched to a gene; V was cut back by 0 bases and J by 4 bases. Germline values: CDR1 SGHRS, CDR2 YFSETQ. CDR3 coding DNA: TGCGCCAGCAGCTTGGTAGGGACAGGGGTCGCAGAGACCCAGTACTTC. This encodes CASSLVGTGVAETQYF.

The chain has TRBV6-1 and TRBJ2-5, with unresolved D. Germline V gives CDR1 MNHNS, CDR2 SASEGT. There are 15 residues in the CDR3. Trimming shortened V by 7 bases and J by 4 bases, and 19 bases separated the two germline ends. As DNA, the CDR3 is TGTGCCAGCACCCACTCCCCTGGGGTTGGAGAGACCCAGTACTTC. This sequence encodes CASTHSPGVGETQYF.

The chain has TRBV4-1 and TRBJ1-4; 9 nucleotides match TRBD1. Unmatched junction bases numbered 12, after V lost 2 bases and J lost 8 bases. The CDR3 extends over 17 amino acids. CDR1 MGHRA and CDR2 YSYEKL come from the germline V gene. The CDR3 loop reads CASSQNPPGTGNEKLFF. CDR3 DNA sequence: TGCGCCAGCAGCCAAAACCCCCCCGGGACAGGGAACGAAAAACTGTTTTTT.

The chain employs TRBV23-1 and TRBJ1-5, with D uncertain. TRBV23-1 belongs to the ORF category, with a function that is uncertain. The CDR3 is 17 residues long. V lost 0 bases and J 3 bases, leaving 15 bases between the germline ends. CDR3 sequence: CASSQSSRSVTNQPQHF. The CDR3 DNA sequence: TGCGCCAGCAGTCAATCATCAAGGAGTGTTACCAATCAGCCCCAGCATTTT.

This clone occurred once. The V and J genes are TRBV5-1 and TRBJ2-3, with D possibly TRBD2 on 7 matching bases. From germline, CDR1 is SGHRS and CDR2 YFSETQ. V was trimmed by 4 bases and J by 6 bases, leaving 15 bases between them. The CDR3 runs to 14 residues. The CDR3 nucleotides are TGCGCCAGCAGCCTGGGGGGGCCGGAGGATACGCAGTATTTT. As protein: CASSLGGPEDTQYF. The whole variable domain, remainder taken from reference TRBV5-1 and TRBJ2-3, is KAGVTQTPRYLIKTRGQQVTLSCSPISGHRSVSWYQQTPGQGLQFLFEYFSETQRNKGNFPGRFSGRQFSNSRSEMNVSTLELGDSALYLCASSLGGPEDTQYFGPGTRLTVL.